This T cell receptor (beta chain) was identified during a study of T-cell reconstitution after alpha-beta-depleted transplantation in children. TCRbeta library preparation incorporated unique molecular identifiers. Using its own MiXCR run on the PCR reads, TCRdb lists one record per CDR3 protein. The repertoire holds 200,000 to 300,000 distinct CDR3 sequences, with about 25% as singletons. The table lists this clonotype with a few counts. The antigen remains undetermined. Germline V gene data show CDR1 as SGHTA and CDR2 as FQGNSA. This CDR3 comprises 14 residues. V lost 2 bases, J lost 3 bases, and 10 bases lay in between. Study-wide findings and caveats: Several hundred expanded graft clones reportedly were the source of alpha-beta T cells about two months after transplant. Recipient T cells and thymic progenitors that survived gave rise to the high TCRbeta diversity observed at day 60 in some patients. Fresh T-cell production supplied most of the T-cell counts and diversity seen one year after transplant.

Here the sequenced sample was PBMCs, taken before TCRalphabeta/CD19-depleted stem cell transplant. The V and J genes are TRBV7-2 and TRBJ2-5; D remains unclear. The TCR originated in a girl aged 2-10 years with Fanconi anemia, due to receive a stem cell transplant. The CDR3 protein is CASSLLVQEETQYF. CDR3 nucleotide sequence: TGTGCCAGCAGCTTATTAGTTCAGGAAGAGACCCAGTACTTC.